This TCR beta chain was documented in a study of cytomegalovirus exposure and HLA in healthy donors. PCR employed 60 Vbeta and 13 Jbeta primers. Assay: immunoSEQ multiplex PCR; the TCRdb copy retains only in-frame clones and omits some. This sample has about 82,000 clones, with around 83% found just once. Germline lookup yields CDR1 SEHNR and CDR2 FQNEAQ (reference sequence). This CDR3 comprises 15 residues. Trimming removed 1 base at V and 9 bases at J, with 13 bases between. On this clone: As yet, its antigen is unknown.

Study-level points and caveats: Investigators reported some 150 TCR beta chains as tied to cytomegalovirus. Analysis performed later showed TCR beta chains linked to HLA being more clonally expanded than equally common others. Excluded: some indistinguishable V segments such as TRBV6-2 and TRBV6-3. In a later analysis, V- and J-gene trimming of beta chains associated with a DCLRE1C missense variant, replicated independently.

The V gene is TRBV7-9, the J gene TRBJ1-6; D gene uncertain. This clonotype was obtained from a man between 65 and 79 years old in good health and CMV-seropositive. Material: PBMCs. In DNA, the CDR3 is TGTGCCAGCAGCTTAGATCCAGGCGCGGGTTCACCCCTCCACTTT. This gives the protein CASSLDPGAGSPLHF.